This T cell receptor beta chain was obtained from a study of cytomegalovirus exposure and HLA in healthy donors. Background on the study: The 95 to 150 validation repertoires were produced on the same platform as the approximately 620 repertoires of the first cohort. This was reported in a later analysis.

Only in-frame clones appear in the TCRdb table, and some are missing; sequencing was by immunoSEQ multiplex PCR. The sample shows about 360,000 clones, roughly 90% of them seen only once. In the case of this clone: Its cognate antigen is unknown.

The CDR3 has 14 residues. The germline V gene encodes CDR1 MDHEN and CDR2 SYDVKM. V lost 7 bases and J 3 bases, leaving 13 bases between the germline ends. Study-wide results and limits: As was reported, the classifier diagnosed cytomegalovirus status with high specificity and sensitivity.

This sequence joins TRBV28 and TRBJ1-5; D is uncertain. The source of this sequence is a woman aged 18-30 years in good health and CMV-seronegative. The sample was PBMCs. The CDR3 DNA sequence: TGTGCCAGCACGGACCGGGATCCCAATCAGCCCCAGCATTTT. This codes for CASTDRDPNQPQHF.